The source of this TCR beta chain is a study of T cell changes during pregnancy in multiple sclerosis (dated by TCRdb to about 2019). Looking at the study overall: The study looked at changes in the T cell repertoire across pregnancy in women with multiple sclerosis.

Library preparation employed the immunoSEQ multiplex PCR assay. This immuneACCESS table, as held by TCRdb, lists in-frame sequences with V and J called but not all clones. Of the missing ones, under half trace to an unresolved V gene in checked studies; the others have no known cause. Across this sample there are tens of thousands of clones, with roughly 92% seen only once. Roughly 2.1% of the sample belongs to the ten largest clones. CDR1 and CDR2 were assigned from the germline V gene as SGHRS and YFSETQ. Trimming at the junction amounts to 5 bases on V and 4 bases on J, and the germline ends lie 9 bases apart. The CDR3 starts with the cysteine, ends with the phenylalanine, and has 12 residues. Left in the record is the CDR3 DNA by itself, 36 bases read in frame from the first base. Points on this clone: Its antigen specificity is not known. Base qualities are not recorded, but no much larger clone differs from it by a single base.

The sequence joins TRBV5-1 to TRBJ1-1; TRBD1 is perhaps the D gene, given 6 matching bases. The sequence was obtained from a female donor in good health, enrolled as a control in a pregnancy study. The sequenced sample was peripheral blood, obtained in the second trimester of pregnancy. The nucleotide sequence is given as TGCGCCAGCAGAGTGGGGGCCACTGAAGCTTTCTTT. Its translation is CASRVGATEAFF.